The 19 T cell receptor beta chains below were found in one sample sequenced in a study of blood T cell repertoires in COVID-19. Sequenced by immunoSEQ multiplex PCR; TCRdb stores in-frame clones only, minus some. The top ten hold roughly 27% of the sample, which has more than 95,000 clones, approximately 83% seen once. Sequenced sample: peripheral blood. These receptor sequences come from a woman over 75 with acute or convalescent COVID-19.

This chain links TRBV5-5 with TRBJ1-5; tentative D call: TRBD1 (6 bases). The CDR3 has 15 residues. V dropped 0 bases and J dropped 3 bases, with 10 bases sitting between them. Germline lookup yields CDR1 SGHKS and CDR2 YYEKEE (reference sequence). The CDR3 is CASSLVGQLNQPQHF. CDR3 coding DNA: TGTGCCAGCAGCTTGGTTGGACAGCTCAATCAGCCCCAGCATTTT.

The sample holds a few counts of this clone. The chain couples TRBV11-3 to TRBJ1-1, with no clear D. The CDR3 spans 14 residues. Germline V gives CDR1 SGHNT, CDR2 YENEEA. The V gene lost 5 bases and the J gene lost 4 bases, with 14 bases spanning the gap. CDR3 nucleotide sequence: TGTGCCAGCAGCCGGGATAACAGTGGCACTGAAGCTTTCTTT. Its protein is CASSRDNSGTEAFF. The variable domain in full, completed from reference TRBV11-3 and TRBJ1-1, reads EAGVVQSPRYKIIEKKQPVAFWCNPISGHNTLYWYLQNLGQGPELLIRYENEEAVDDSQLPKDRFSAERLKGVDSTLKIQPAELGDSAVYLCASSRDNSGTEAFFGQGTRLTVV.

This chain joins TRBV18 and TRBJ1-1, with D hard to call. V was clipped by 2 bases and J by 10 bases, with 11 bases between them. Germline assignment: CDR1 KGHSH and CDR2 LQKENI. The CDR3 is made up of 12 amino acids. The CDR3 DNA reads TGTGCCAGCTCACCAGGGAACCGGGGAGCTTTCTTT. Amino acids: CASSPGNRGAFF. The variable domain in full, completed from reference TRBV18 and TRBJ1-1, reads NAGVMQNPRHLVRRRGQEARLRCSPMKGHSHVYWYRQLPEEGLKFMVYLQKENIIDESGMPKERFSAEFPKEGPSILRIQQVVRGDSAAYFCASSPGNRGAFFGQGTRLTVV.

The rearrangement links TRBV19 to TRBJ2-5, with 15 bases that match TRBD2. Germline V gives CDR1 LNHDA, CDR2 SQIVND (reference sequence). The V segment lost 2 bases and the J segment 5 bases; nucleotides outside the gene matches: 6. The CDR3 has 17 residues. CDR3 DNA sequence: TGTGCCAGTAGTATATGGGGACTAGCGGGGGGACTTGAGACCCAGTACTTC. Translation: CASSIWGLAGGLETQYF.

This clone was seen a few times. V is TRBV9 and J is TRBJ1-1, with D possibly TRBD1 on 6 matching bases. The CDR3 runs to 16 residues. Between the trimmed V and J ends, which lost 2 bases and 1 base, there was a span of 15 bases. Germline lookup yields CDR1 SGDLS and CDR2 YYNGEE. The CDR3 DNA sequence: TGTGCCAGCAGCGTCGGTCAGGGGATGAGGAACACTGAAGCTTTCTTT. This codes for CASSVGQGMRNTEAFF.

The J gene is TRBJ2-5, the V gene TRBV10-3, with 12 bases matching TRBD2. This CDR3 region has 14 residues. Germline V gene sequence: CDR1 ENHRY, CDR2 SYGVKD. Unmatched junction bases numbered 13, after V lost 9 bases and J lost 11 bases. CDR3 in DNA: TGTGCCATAGGAACCGGGGCTAGCGGGGGGGCTCAGTACTTC. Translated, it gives CAIGTGASGGAQYF.

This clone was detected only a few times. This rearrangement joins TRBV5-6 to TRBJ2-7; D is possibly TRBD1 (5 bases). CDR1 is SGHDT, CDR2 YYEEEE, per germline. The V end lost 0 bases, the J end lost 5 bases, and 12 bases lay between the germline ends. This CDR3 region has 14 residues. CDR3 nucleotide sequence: TGTGCCAGCAGCTTGGGCTGGCTAGGGGACGAGCAGTACGTC. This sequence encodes CASSLGWLGDEQYV.

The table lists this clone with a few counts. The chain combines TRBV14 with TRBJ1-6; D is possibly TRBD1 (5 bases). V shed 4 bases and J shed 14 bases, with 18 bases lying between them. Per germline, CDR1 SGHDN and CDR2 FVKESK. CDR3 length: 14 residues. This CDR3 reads CASSPGGAPGTLHF. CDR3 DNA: TGTGCCAGCAGCCCCGGAGGGGCGCCGGGTACCCTCCACTTT. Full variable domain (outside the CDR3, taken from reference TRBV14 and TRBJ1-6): EAGVTQFPSHSVIEKGQTVTLRCDPISGHDNLYWYRRVMGKEIKFLLHFVKESKQDESGMPNNRFLAERTGGTYSTLKVQPAELEDSGVYFCASSPGGAPGTLHFGNGTRLTVT.

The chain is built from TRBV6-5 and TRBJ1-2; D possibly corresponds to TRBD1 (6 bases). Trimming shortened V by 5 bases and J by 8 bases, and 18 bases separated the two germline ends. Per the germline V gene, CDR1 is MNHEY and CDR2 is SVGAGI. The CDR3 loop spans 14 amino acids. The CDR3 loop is CASSRDRDTQGYTF. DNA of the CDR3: TGTGCCAGCAGTCGAGACCGGGACACCCAAGGCTACACCTTC.

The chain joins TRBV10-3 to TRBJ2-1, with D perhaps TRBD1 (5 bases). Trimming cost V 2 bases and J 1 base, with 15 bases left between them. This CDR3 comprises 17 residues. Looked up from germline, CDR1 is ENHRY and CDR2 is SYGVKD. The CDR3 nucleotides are TGTGCCATCAGTGAGAGGGGTGGCCCTATTTCCTACAATGAGCAGTTCTTC. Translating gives CAISERGGPISYNEQFF.

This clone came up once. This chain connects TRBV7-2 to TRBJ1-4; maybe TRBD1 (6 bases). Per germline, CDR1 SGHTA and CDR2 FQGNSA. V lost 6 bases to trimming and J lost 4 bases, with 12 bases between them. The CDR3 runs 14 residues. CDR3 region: CASRQGHLNEKLFF. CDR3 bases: TGTGCCAGCAGACAGGGACACCTTAATGAAAAACTGTTTTTT.

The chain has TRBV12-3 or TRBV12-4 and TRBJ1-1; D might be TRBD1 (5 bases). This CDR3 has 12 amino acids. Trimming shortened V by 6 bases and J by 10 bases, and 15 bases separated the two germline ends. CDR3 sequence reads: CASSLGGGRAFF. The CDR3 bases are TGTGCCAGCAGCCTCGGGGGGGGAAGAGCTTTCTTT.

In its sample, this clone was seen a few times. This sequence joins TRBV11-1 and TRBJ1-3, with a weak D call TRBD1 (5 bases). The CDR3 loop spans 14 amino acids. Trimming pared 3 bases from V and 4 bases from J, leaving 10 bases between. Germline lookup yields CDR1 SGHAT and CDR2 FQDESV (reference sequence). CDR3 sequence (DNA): TGTGCCAGCAGCTTGGAGGGGTCCGGAAACACCATATATTTT. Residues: CASSLEGSGNTIYF.

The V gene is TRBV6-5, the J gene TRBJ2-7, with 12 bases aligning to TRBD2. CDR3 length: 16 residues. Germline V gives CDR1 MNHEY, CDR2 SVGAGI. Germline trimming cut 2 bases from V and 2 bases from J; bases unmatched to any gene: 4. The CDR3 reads CASSYRLAGETYEQYV. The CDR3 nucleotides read TGTGCCAGCAGTTACAGACTAGCGGGGGAGACCTACGAGCAGTACGTC.

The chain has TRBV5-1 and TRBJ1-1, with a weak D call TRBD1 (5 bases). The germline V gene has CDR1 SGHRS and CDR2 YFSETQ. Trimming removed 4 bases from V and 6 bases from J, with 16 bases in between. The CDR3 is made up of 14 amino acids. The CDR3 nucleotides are TGCGCCAGCAGCAAGGGAGGGACGGAGGCTGAAGCTTTCTTT. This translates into CASSKGGTEAEAFF.

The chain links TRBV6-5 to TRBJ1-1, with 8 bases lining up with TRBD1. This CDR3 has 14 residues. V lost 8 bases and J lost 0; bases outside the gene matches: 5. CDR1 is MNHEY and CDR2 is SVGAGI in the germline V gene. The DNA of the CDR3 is TGTGCCAGCGGGACAGGACCCCTGAACACTGAAGCTTTCTTT. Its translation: CASGTGPLNTEAFF.

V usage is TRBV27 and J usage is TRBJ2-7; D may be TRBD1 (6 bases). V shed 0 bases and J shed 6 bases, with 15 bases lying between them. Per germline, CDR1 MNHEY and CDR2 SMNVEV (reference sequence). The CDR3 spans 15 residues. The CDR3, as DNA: TGTGCCAGCAGTTTATCGGCCAGGGGAGTTCTCGAGCAGTACTTC. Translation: CASSLSARGVLEQYF.

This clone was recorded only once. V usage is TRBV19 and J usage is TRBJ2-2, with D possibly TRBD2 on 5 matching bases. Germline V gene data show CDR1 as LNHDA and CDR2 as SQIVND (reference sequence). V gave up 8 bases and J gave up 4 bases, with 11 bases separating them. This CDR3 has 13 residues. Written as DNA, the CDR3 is TGTGCCAGTCTTAGTGGAGGCACCGGGGAGCTGTTTTTT. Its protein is CASLSGGTGELFF.

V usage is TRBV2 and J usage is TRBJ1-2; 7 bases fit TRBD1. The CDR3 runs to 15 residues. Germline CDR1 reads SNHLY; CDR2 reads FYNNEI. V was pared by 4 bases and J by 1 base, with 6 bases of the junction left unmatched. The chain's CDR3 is CASSVGRGVNYGYTF. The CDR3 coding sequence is TGTGCCAGCAGTGTCGGCAGGGGGGTTAACTATGGCTACACCTTC. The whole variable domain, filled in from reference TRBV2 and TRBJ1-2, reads EPEVTQTPSHQVTQMGQEVILRCVPISNHLYFYWYRQILGQKVEFLVSFYNNEISEKSEIFDDQFSVERPDGSNFTLKIRSTKLEDSAMYFCASSVGRGVNYGYTFGSGTRLTVV.